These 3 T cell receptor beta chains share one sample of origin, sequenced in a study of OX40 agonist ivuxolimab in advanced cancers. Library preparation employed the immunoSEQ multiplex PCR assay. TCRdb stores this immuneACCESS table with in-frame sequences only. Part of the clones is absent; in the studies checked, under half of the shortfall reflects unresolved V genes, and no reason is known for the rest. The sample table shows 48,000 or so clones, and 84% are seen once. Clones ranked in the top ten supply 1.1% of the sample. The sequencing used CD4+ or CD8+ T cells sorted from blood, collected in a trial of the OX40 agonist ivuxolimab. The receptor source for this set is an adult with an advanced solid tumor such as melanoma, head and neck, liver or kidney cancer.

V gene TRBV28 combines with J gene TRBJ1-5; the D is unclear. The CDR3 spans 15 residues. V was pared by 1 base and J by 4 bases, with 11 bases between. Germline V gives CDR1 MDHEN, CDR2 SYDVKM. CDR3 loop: CASSLSTVGNQPQHF. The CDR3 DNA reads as TGTGCCAGCAGTTTATCCACCGTGGGGAATCAGCCCCAGCATTTT.

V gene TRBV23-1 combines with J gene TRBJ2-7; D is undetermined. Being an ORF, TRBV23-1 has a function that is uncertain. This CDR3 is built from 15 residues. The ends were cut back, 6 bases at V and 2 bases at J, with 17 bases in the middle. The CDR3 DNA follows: TGCGCCAGCAGCCAAGTTTTGGAGCAACCCTACGAGCAGTACTTC. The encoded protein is CASSQVLEQPYEQYF.

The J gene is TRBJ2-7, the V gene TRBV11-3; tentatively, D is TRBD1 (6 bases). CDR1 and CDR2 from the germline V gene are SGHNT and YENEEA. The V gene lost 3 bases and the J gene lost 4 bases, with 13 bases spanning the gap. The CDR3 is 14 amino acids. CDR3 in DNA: TGTGCCAGCAGCTTGGGGGACACGGAATACGAGCAGTACTTC. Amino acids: CASSLGDTEYEQYF.